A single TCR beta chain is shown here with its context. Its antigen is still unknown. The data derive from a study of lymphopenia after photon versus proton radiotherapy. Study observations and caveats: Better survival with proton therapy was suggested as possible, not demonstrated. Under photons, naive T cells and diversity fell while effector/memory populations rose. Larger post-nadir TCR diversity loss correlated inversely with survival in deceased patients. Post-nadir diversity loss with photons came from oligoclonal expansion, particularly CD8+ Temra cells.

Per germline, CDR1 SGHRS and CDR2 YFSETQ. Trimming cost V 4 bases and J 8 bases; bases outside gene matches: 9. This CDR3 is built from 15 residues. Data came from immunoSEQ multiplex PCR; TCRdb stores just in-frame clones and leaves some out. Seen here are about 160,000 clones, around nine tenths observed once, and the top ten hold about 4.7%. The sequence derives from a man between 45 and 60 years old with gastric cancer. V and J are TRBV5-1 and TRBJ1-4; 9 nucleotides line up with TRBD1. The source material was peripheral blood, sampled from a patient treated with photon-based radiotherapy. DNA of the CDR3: TGCGCCAGCAGCCCCACAGGGGGCGTAAGAGAAAAACTGTTTTTT. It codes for CASSPTGGVREKLFF. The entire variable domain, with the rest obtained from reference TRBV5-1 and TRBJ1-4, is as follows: KAGVTQTPRYLIKTRGQQVTLSCSPISGHRSVSWYQQTPGQGLQFLFEYFSETQRNKGNFPGRFSGRQFSNSRSEMNVSTLELGDSALYLCASSPTGGVREKLFFGSGTQLSVL.